This T cell receptor (beta chain) is from a study of graft-versus-host responses after intestinal transplantation (dated by TCRdb to the early 2020s). Some background on the complete study: The transplants that recipients got were multivisceral, liver-intestinal, or isolated intestinal. Every recipient was given anti-thymocyte globulin induction, followed by around three years of maintenance tacrolimus and steroids. After intestinal transplantation, graft-versus-host and host-versus-graft alloreactive T cell clones in the graft, circulation and bone marrow were tracked using bulk TCR-beta CDR3 sequencing. To identify alloreactive clones, pre-transplant mixed lymphocyte reaction products were sequenced and compared with unstimulated pre-transplant donor and recipient T cells. Of the 20 to 25 intestinal transplant recipients enrolled in the cohort, one of whom was a retransplant, a few patients without pretransplant specimens were excluded. Donor T cell macrochimerism was defined as a peak of at least 4% donor T cells among recipient peripheral blood mononuclear cells. Samples from three later patients were sequenced in-house on an Illumina MiSeq with MiXCR processing rather than by the commercial service.

Counted from cysteine to phenylalanine, this CDR3 has 16 amino acids. Only CDR3 DNA is held: 48 bases, read in frame from base 1. Trimming at the junction amounts to 8 bases on V and 5 bases on J, and the germline ends lie 24 bases apart. The method was the immunoSEQ multiplex PCR assay. For most patients, genomic DNA was isolated with the Qiagen DNeasy Blood and Tissue Kit and shipped frozen to Adaptive Biotechnologies for TCR sequencing. For most patients, high-throughput TCR-beta CDR3 sequencing of genomic DNA was performed by Adaptive Biotechnologies. The original pipeline was this. TCR sequencing data were retrieved from Adaptive's ImmunoSEQ software for 18 patients, whereas three other patients were processed with MiXCR and VDJtools. To correct CD4 versus CD8 sorting errors, sequences present in both subsets at a frequency ratio below 5:1 were removed. Because the origin of CDR3 nucleotide sequences shared between donor and recipient could not be assigned, those sequences were removed. To count as alloreactive, a clone needed at least 2-fold expansion over unstimulated cells and a minimum CFSE-low frequency of 0.002% (template counts) or 0.001% (read counts). Mappable clones were those detected in sequenced pre-transplant spleen, lymph node, or MLR CFSE-low populations of the donor or recipient. The cumulative frequency of alloreactive clones was calculated as a percentage of all sequences, weighted by copy number. TCRdb retrieved this table from immuneACCESS and kept in-frame rearrangements only. Not all clones are present; in checked studies, unresolved V genes account for under half, and no reason is known for the remainder. The D gene and trimming were derived from the DNA, and the V and J assignments and clone size from that table. The sample contains tens of thousands of clones, roughly 89% of them found a single time. The ten top clones hold approximately 0.34% of the sample.

For this clone: Its antigen is unknown. Per-base quality was not reported, and no clone a single base away is much larger than it.

In the paper's terms, the time point label means: cells obtained before transplantation from donor or recipient. CD3+CD4+ and CD3+CD8+ populations were FACS-sorted from unstimulated pre-transplant donor and recipient cells taken from spleen or lymph nodes. Broader findings and caveats from the paper: GvH clones turned up in recipient bone marrow, with some appearing earlier in ileal mucosa or blood, a pattern consistent with an intestinal mucosal origin. High GvH to HvG T cell clonal ratios were observed in the allografts of patients with donor T cell macrochimerism. Conclusions were limited by the relatively low number and heterogeneity of intestinal transplant patients. Early after transplant, declines in HvG clones were associated with peak levels of circulating GvH clones.

Recombination joined TRBV23-1 with TRBJ1-2; TRBD1 is possibly the D segment (6 matching bases). TRBV23-1 is an open reading frame whose function is uncertain. This TCR derives from a human donor who received an intestinal transplant. The sample was unstimulated CD4+ T cells sorted from spleen or lymph node cells, taken before intestinal transplant. The CDR3 corresponds to CASGRIRGGFGYGYTF. The DNA sequence is TGCGCCAGCGGCCGAATCCGGGGGGGCTTCGGATATGGCTACACCTTC.